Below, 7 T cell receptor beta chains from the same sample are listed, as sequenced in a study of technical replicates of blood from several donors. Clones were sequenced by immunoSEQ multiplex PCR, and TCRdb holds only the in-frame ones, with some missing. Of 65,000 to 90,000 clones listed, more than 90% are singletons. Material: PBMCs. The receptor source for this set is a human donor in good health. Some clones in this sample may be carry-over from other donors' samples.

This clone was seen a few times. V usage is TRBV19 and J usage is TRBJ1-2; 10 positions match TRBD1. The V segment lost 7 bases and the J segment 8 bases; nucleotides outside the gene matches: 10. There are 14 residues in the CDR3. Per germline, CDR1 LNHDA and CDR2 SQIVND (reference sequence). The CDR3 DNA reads TGTGCCAGTACCCTCCGGGACAGGGGTCAAGGCTACACCTTC. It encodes CASTLRDRGQGYTF.

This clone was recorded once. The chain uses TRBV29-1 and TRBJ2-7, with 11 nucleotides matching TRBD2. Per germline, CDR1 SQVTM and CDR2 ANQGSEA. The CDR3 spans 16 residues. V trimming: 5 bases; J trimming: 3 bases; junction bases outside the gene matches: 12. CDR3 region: CSVISGGGRRSYEQYF. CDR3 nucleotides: TGCAGCGTTATTAGCGGGGGGGGCCGAAGAAGCTACGAGCAGTACTTC.

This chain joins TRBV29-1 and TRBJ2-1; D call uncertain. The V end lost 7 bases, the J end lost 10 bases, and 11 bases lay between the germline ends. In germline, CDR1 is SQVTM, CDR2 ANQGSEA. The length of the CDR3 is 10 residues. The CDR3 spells CSALIGEQFF. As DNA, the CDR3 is TGCAGCGCCCTTATCGGGGAGCAGTTCTTC.

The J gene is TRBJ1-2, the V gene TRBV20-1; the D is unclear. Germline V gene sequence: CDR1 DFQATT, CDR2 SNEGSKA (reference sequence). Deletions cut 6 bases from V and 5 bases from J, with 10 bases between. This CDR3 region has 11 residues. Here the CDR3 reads CSAFGLYGYTF. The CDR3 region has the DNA TGCAGTGCCTTCGGACTGTATGGCTACACCTTC.

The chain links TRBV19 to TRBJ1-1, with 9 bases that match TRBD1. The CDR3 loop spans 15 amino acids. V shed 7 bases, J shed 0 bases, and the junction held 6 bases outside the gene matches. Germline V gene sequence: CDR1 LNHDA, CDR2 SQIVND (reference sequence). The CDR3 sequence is CASKLQGALNTEAFF. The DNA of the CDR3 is TGTGCCAGTAAACTACAGGGGGCCCTGAACACTGAAGCTTTCTTT.

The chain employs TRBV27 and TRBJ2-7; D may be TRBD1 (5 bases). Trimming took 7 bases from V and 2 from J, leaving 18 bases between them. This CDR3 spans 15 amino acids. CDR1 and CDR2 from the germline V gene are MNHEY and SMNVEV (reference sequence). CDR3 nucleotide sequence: TGTGCCAGCAAAAAGGCCGGACAAGGCACCTACGAGCAGTACTTC. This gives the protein CASKKAGQGTYEQYF.

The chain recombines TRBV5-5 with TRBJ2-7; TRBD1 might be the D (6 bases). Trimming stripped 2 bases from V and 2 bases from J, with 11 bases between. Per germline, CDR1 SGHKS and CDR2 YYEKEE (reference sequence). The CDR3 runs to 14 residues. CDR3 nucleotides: TGTGCCAGCAGCTTACAGGGCCCACCCTACGAGCAGTACTTC. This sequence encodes CASSLQGPPYEQYF.